This T cell receptor beta chain was observed in a study of T cells of healthy individuals. This clonotype came up many times. TCRdb used MiXCR to reprocess the 5' RACE reads, holding one entry per CDR3 protein. The data show about 63,000 distinct CDR3 sequences, with 15% to 20% seen just once and approximately 4.6% held by the top ten. This clonotype was sampled from a human donor in good health.

The CDR3: CASSRTAQETQYF. The CDR3, as DNA: TGTGCCAGCAGTCGGACAGCACAAGAGACCCAGTACTTC. This chain connects TRBV28 to TRBJ2-5; D is possibly TRBD1 (6 bases). V lost 5 bases and J 2 bases, leaving 9 bases between the germline ends. Germline assignment: CDR1 MDHEN and CDR2 SYDVKM. The length of the CDR3 is 13 residues.